This T cell receptor (beta chain) was profiled in a study of CD8+ T cells in alopecia areata. Overall study: Tofacitinib exposure lasted 6 to 18 months, followed by 6 months off drug. Study-wide findings and caveats: Mice showed clearer TCR sharing than patients did, a gap that was possibly HLA-related. Lesional tissue from the scalp (especially in alopecia totalis/universalis) showed higher clonality than normal scalp.

To note about this clone: The antigen is undetermined.

RNA was isolated and reverse transcribed to cDNA, the sequencing template. The table came from immunoSEQ multiplex PCR; TCRdb's copy has only in-frame clones and leaves some out. The sample contains roughly 250,000 clones, less than 80% of which appear only once. Peripheral blood, together with lesional scalp punch biopsies, was collected from alopecia areata patients. This clonotype was obtained from a human donor with alopecia areata. The material was CD4+ T cells sorted from blood, obtained at week 0.

CDR3 in DNA: TGTGCCAGCAGCTTACGGGCTAGCGGGGGGGCCTACGAGCAGTACTTC. This gives the protein CASSLRASGGAYEQYF. The chain has TRBV7-2 and TRBJ2-7; 12 bases are a match to TRBD2. Trimming removed 2 bases from V and 2 bases from J; junction bases left unmatched: 4. Per germline, CDR1 SGHTA and CDR2 FQGNSA. This CDR3 contains 16 residues.